This T cell receptor beta chain is from a study of blood T cell repertoires in COVID-19. Germline CDR1 and CDR2: MNHEY and SVGAGI. The V end was cut by 6 bases, the J end by 7 bases, with 22 bases between. CDR3 size: 15 residues. Generated by immunoSEQ multiplex PCR, the TCRdb table keeps only in-frame clones and is missing some. Of 180,000 or so clones in the sample, about 86% are singletons; the top ten hold roughly 0.99%. This clonotype was sampled from a man aged 18-30 years with acute or convalescent COVID-19. Sequencing was performed on peripheral blood. This chain connects TRBV6-5 to TRBJ2-7, with D possibly being TRBD1 (6 bases). The CDR3 nucleotides read TGTGCCAGCAGCGGACTGGGGACACCGCCCGGTGAGCAGTACTTC. Protein: CASSGLGTPPGEQYF.